The source of this T cell receptor beta chain is a study of blood T cells in healthy people across ages. Study-level results: The study lacked donor CMV status, which possibly confounded expanded clonotype changes. The unsorted PBMCs prevented any conclusive comparison of naive versus antigen-experienced cells.

Combining a sample-barcoded 5' primer with a J-beta primer mix, a second PCR ran for roughly 7 to 12 cycles. Using its own MiXCR run on the 5' RACE reads, TCRdb lists one record per CDR3 protein. The sample contains approximately 850,000 distinct CDR3 sequences, roughly 64% of which appear only once. Those donating, healthy Caucasian individuals from Russia, were aged about 6 to 90. The germline gives CDR1 SGHTA, CDR2 FQGNSA. V was trimmed by 2 bases and J by 5 bases, leaving 22 bases between them. The CDR3 has 18 amino acids. A word on this clonotype: Its target is unknown.

Material for sequencing was blood. The receptor's source is a man aged 25 to 40 in good health. V usage is TRBV7-2 and J usage is TRBJ2-1, with a possible D match to TRBD2 (6 bases). CDR3 residues: CASSLLPLAQLADNEQFF. In DNA form, the CDR3 reads TGTGCCAGCAGCTTATTACCTCTGGCGCAACTAGCTGACAATGAGCAGTTCTTC.